Listed here are 29 T cell receptor beta chains from one sample, sequenced in a study of T cell responses to AZD1222 COVID-19 vaccine. Only in-frame clones appear in the TCRdb table, and some are missing; sequencing was by immunoSEQ multiplex PCR. The data contain over 55,000 clones, over 65% of them singletons. Sample: peripheral blood, taken 28 days after the second AZD1222 dose. The receptor source for this set is an adult who received the AZD1222 COVID-19 vaccine.

V usage is TRBV9 and J usage is TRBJ2-4, with TRBD1 matching over 10 bases. The CDR3 extends over 15 amino acids. V shed 2 bases and J 9 bases; nucleotides not matched to a gene: 8. CDR1 SGDLS and CDR2 YYNGEE come from the germline V gene. CDR3 protein: CASSVTGGEGSIQYF. Here the CDR3 DNA reads TGTGCCAGCAGCGTGACAGGGGGCGAGGGGAGCATTCAGTACTTC.

This clone is medium-sized. The chain carries TRBV19 and TRBJ1-1; D is undetermined. V gave up 3 bases and J gave up 1 base, with 6 bases separating them. CDR1 LNHDA and CDR2 SQIVND come from the germline V gene (reference sequence). This CDR3 has 13 residues. CDR3 sequence: CASSIGRNTEAFF. The CDR3 DNA follows: TGTGCCAGTAGTATCGGCCGGAACACTGAAGCTTTCTTT.

CDR3 nucleotide sequence: TGCGCCAGCAGCTTGGCCGGCGCGGCTGGGGCCAACGTCCTGACTTTC. It codes for CASSLAGAAGANVLTF. V gene TRBV5-1 combines with J gene TRBJ2-6; D gene unclear. Germline-derived CDR1 and CDR2 are SGHRS and YFSETQ. V was clipped by 0 bases and J by 2 bases, with 9 bases between them. The CDR3 runs to 16 residues.

The rearrangement links TRBV4-2 to TRBJ1-1; a possible D gene is TRBD1 (5 bases). Germline assignment: CDR1 LGHNA and CDR2 YNFKEQ. The V end lost 2 bases, the J end lost 4 bases, and 14 bases lay between the germline ends. The CDR3 has 15 amino acids. CDR3 nucleotide sequence: TGTGCCAGCAGCCAACCAGGGATGATCGGCACTGAAGCTTTCTTT. Translation: CASSQPGMIGTEAFF.

This clone has a handful of counts. The V gene is TRBV11-3, the J gene TRBJ1-3; D gene unclear. CDR3 length equals 14 residues. V was cut by 4 bases and J by 0 bases, with 7 bases left in between. CDR1 is SGHNT and CDR2 is YENEEA in the germline V gene. The CDR3 reads CASSSFDSGNTIYF. CDR3 DNA: TGTGCCAGCAGCTCTTTCGACTCTGGAAACACCATATATTTT.

This rearrangement joins TRBV25-1 to TRBJ1-2, with no clear D. Germline V lookup: CDR1 MGHDK, CDR2 SYGVNS. The CDR3 spans 13 residues. The V end was cut by 5 bases, the J end by 2 bases, with 9 bases between. The CDR3 loop is CASSPMGNYGYTF. CDR3 coding DNA: TGTGCCAGCAGTCCCATGGGGAACTATGGCTACACCTTC.

The genes are TRBV6-5 and TRBJ1-1; TRBD1 agrees at 10 bases. The CDR3 has 15 residues. The junction had 9 bases not matched to a gene; V was cut back by 7 bases and J by 4 bases. Per the germline V gene, CDR1 is MNHEY and CDR2 is SVGAGI. CDR3 in DNA: TGTGCCAGCACGGGACAGGGGCCTTCGGGCACTGAAGCTTTCTTT. Its protein product is CASTGQGPSGTEAFF.

The table lists this clone with many counts. J is TRBJ1-2 and V is TRBV14; D remains ambiguous. This CDR3 region has 16 residues. CDR1 and CDR2 (germline): SGHDN, FVKESK. Trimming left V 0 bases short and J 6 bases short, with 17 bases between. For the CDR3, the DNA is TGTGCCAGCAGCCAAGACCTCGGGGAGGTATTTCATGGCTACACCTTC. Translated: CASSQDLGEVFHGYTF. The full variable domain, its missing parts supplied by reference TRBV14 and TRBJ1-2, is EAGVTQFPSHSVIEKGQTVTLRCDPISGHDNLYWYRRVMGKEIKFLLHFVKESKQDESGMPNNRFLAERTGGTYSTLKVQPAELEDSGVYFCASSQDLGEVFHGYTFGSGTRLTVV.

V gene TRBV5-1 combines with J gene TRBJ2-1, with TRBD2 matching 7 bases. The CDR3 has 18 residues. V lost 1 base to trimming and J lost 0 bases; unmatched junction nucleotides: 10. The germline V gene encodes CDR1 SGHRS and CDR2 YFSETQ. CDR3 bases: TGCGCCAGCAGCTTGCAACCTTCCGGGGGGAGCTCCTACAATGAGCAGTTCTTC. It encodes CASSLQPSGGSSYNEQFF.

J is TRBJ1-5 and V is TRBV6-6; no reliable D call. V lost 2 bases, J lost 2 bases, and 10 bases lay in between. The germline gives CDR1 MNHNY, CDR2 SVGAGI (reference sequence). This CDR3 contains 15 residues. This chain's CDR3 is CASSYEAARNQPQHF. The DNA for the CDR3 is TGTGCCAGCAGTTACGAGGCAGCTCGCAATCAGCCCCAGCATTTT.

This clone has just one count. The chain has TRBV7-2 and TRBJ2-3, with 13 bases aligning to TRBD2. V lost 1 base to trimming and J lost 3 bases; unmatched junction nucleotides: 4. This CDR3 has 17 amino acids. Germline V gene data show CDR1 as SGHTA and CDR2 as FQGNSA. The CDR3 region has the DNA TGTGCCAGCAGCTTAGGGGGACTAGCGGGGAGAACAGATACGCAGTATTTT. Its translation: CASSLGGLAGRTDTQYF.

The chain recombines TRBV4-2 with TRBJ1-5, with a possible D match to TRBD1 (5 bases). The germline V and J ends were trimmed by 0 bases and 2 bases, with 14 bases remaining between them. The CDR3 sequence is 17 residues long. CDR1 and CDR2 from the germline V gene are LGHNA and YNFKEQ. This CDR3 is CASSQEYQRGGNQPQHF. CDR3 nucleotide sequence: TGTGCCAGCAGCCAAGAATATCAGCGGGGGGGCAATCAGCCCCAGCATTTT.

The chain couples TRBV27 to TRBJ1-1; no firm D call. Looked up from germline, CDR1 is MNHEY and CDR2 is SMNVEV (reference sequence). V was pared by 2 bases and J by 0 bases, with 7 bases between. The CDR3 loop spans 14 amino acids. CDR3 bases: TGTGCCAGCAGTTTAAACTGGTTGAACACTGAAGCTTTCTTT. It translates to CASSLNWLNTEAFF.

V is TRBV2 and J is TRBJ1-1; perhaps TRBD1 as D (6 bases). The V gene lost 5 bases and the J gene lost 4 bases, with 17 bases spanning the gap. The length of the CDR3 is 15 residues. Germline assignment: CDR1 SNHLY and CDR2 FYNNEI. CDR3 bases: TGTGCCAGCAGTCCTAACCTACAGGGAGGCACTGAAGCTTTCTTT. Encoded protein: CASSPNLQGGTEAFF.

This clone occurred a few times. CDR3 DNA sequence: TGTGCCAGCAGTCTTAGGGGGCCGCCTCGAGTGGCTAATATGAACACTGAAGCTTTCTTT. Protein: CASSLRGPPRVANMNTEAFF. The chain uses TRBV27 and TRBJ1-1, with 7 bases lining up with TRBD1. In germline, CDR1 is MNHEY, CDR2 SMNVEV (reference sequence). This CDR3 has 20 residues. With V trimmed by 5 bases and J by 0 bases, 21 bases remained unmatched.

The V gene is TRBV19, the J gene TRBJ1-1, with D uncertain. The CDR3 spans 11 residues. V was cut by 8 bases and J by 11 bases, with 15 bases left in between. Germline CDR1 LNHDA, CDR2 SQIVND (reference sequence). The CDR3 nucleotides are TGTGCCAGTCGGGAGGCGACTAGGGCTTTCTTT. Its protein is CASREATRAFF.

The chain uses TRBV14 and TRBJ2-3, with D maybe TRBD1 (5 bases). The V gene's germline CDR1 is SGHDN and CDR2 FVKESK. The CDR3 runs to 15 residues. V lost 1 base and J lost 4, with 12 bases in between. The CDR3 region has the DNA TGTGCCAGCAGCCAAGGAGTCAGGGTGGCAGATACGCAGTATTTT. Protein product: CASSQGVRVADTQYF.

The sample holds a few counts of this clone. CDR3 residues: CASSLRTGGPGELFF. DNA for the CDR3: TGTGCCAGCAGCTTGCGGACAGGGGGCCCCGGGGAGCTGTTTTTT. The chain links TRBV5-8 to TRBJ2-2; 11 nucleotides align to TRBD1. The germline CDR1 and CDR2 sequences are SGHTS and YDEGEE. CDR3 length: 15 amino acids. V lost 1 base to trimming and J lost 6 bases; unmatched junction nucleotides: 2.

Only one count was recorded for this clone. DNA for the CDR3: TGTGCCAGCAGCCAAGAAGGGACAGGGAATTCACCCCTCCACTTT. It specifies CASSQEGTGNSPLHF. This rearrangement joins TRBV3-1 (or the pseudogene TRBV3-2) to TRBJ1-6; 9 bases align to TRBD1. The CDR3 totals 15 residues. Looked up from germline, CDR1 is LGHDT and CDR2 is YNNKEL (reference sequence). With V trimmed by 0 bases and J by 7 bases, 1 base remained unmatched.

The J gene is TRBJ2-3, the V gene TRBV27; no clear D. Germline CDR1 is MNHEY and CDR2 is SMNVEV (reference sequence). The CDR3 length is 13 residues. V was trimmed by 4 bases and J by 0 bases, leaving 5 bases between them. The DNA of the CDR3 is TGTGCCAGCAGTTCTGCCAGCACAGATACGCAGTATTTT. Its translation is CASSSASTDTQYF.

The sample holds a few counts of this clone. The chain recombines TRBV19 with TRBJ1-2; D not certain. The germline V gene has CDR1 LNHDA and CDR2 SQIVND (reference sequence). This CDR3 is 15 amino acids long. Trimming left V 4 bases short and J 4 bases short, with 16 bases between. DNA of the CDR3: TGTGCCAGTAGTACCCTTACGGGCGGAGGCTATGGCTACACCTTC. Its protein is CASSTLTGGGYGYTF.

This clone came up once. V gene TRBV4-3 combines with J gene TRBJ2-3; 8 nucleotides align to TRBD2. The CDR3 is 19 residues long. CDR1 LGHNA and CDR2 YSLEER come from the germline V gene. V lost 3 bases and J lost 3; bases outside the gene matches: 17. The CDR3 is CASSQGTVTSGGETDTQYF. The CDR3 DNA reads TGCGCCAGCAGCCAGGGGACCGTAACGAGCGGGGGCGAAACAGATACGCAGTATTTT.

The chain joins TRBV28 to TRBJ2-5, with D uncertain. Trimming shortened V by 7 bases and J by 5 bases, and 11 bases separated the two germline ends. The CDR3 sequence is 12 residues long. The V gene's germline CDR1 is MDHEN and CDR2 SYDVKM. CDR3 sequence reads: CASTTPTETQYF. The CDR3 DNA is TGTGCCAGCACCACCCCAACGGAGACCCAGTACTTC.

This chain joins TRBV6-5 and TRBJ2-1; TRBD2 matches at 8 bases. V dropped 0 bases and J dropped 2; count of bases not matched to a gene: 3. CDR1 is MNHEY, CDR2 SVGAGI, per germline. The CDR3 has 16 residues. CDR3 coding DNA: TGTGCCAGCAGTTACTCGTACGGGGGGGCCTACAATGAGCAGTTCTTC. Encoded protein: CASSYSYGGAYNEQFF.

This clone appeared a single time. The rearrangement uses TRBV11-3 and TRBJ2-2, with D unresolved. Germline V gene sequence: CDR1 SGHNT, CDR2 YENEEA. V gave up 0 bases and J gave up 5 bases, with 1 base separating them. This CDR3 is 12 amino acids long. The CDR3 bases are TGTGCCAGCAGCTTAGAGACCGGGGAGCTGTTTTTT. It yields the protein CASSLETGELFF.

This clone was found once. The V call is TRBV4-3, the J call TRBJ2-3; TRBD2 agrees at 8 bases. The germline CDR1 and CDR2 sequences are LGHNA and YSLEER. This CDR3 comprises 14 residues. V lost 9 bases to trimming and J lost 1 base; unmatched junction nucleotides: 6. Here the CDR3 reads CASSNSGGTDTQYF. Here the CDR3 DNA reads TGCGCCAGTTCTAATAGCGGGGGCACAGATACGCAGTATTTT.

This sequence joins TRBV5-4 and TRBJ1-1; no definite D call. The CDR3 totals 12 residues. Germline assignment: CDR1 SGHNT and CDR2 YYREEE (reference sequence). V was cut by 7 bases and J by 4 bases, with 11 bases left in between. CDR3 region: CASGWEGTEAFF. For the CDR3, the DNA is TGTGCCAGCGGATGGGAGGGCACTGAAGCTTTCTTT.

The count of this clone is one. V is TRBV5-1 and J is TRBJ2-3, with a possible D match to TRBD2 (6 bases). The CDR3 loop spans 14 amino acids. Trimming removed 4 bases at V and 2 bases at J, with 11 bases between. The germline V gene has CDR1 SGHRS and CDR2 YFSETQ. CDR3 coding DNA: TGCGCCAGCAGCCCGGGACTCACCACAGATACGCAGTATTTT. Translation gives CASSPGLTTDTQYF.

The chain couples TRBV5-4 to TRBJ1-2; perhaps TRBD1 as D (5 bases). The CDR3 loop spans 16 amino acids. V lost 0 bases and J 5 bases, leaving 17 bases between the germline ends. Germline V gene lookup returns CDR1 SGHNT and CDR2 YYREEE (reference sequence). The CDR3 DNA reads TGTGCCAGCAGCTTGGCCCGTGAGGACAAACGATATGGCTACACCTTC. Its protein is CASSLAREDKRYGYTF.